This entry describes one T cell receptor beta chain. Its antigen is as yet unknown. A much larger clone differs from this one at a single base, so this may be a read error. The data belong to a study of immune heterogeneity within non-small cell lung tumors. Study context: With respect to histology, the tumors encompassed a few squamous cell carcinomas, around 11 non-squamous carcinomas and 1 not otherwise specified. Study-wide results and caveats: With local tumor mutational burden, local T-cell clonality showed a moderate but significant correlation (R around 0.31). Tumor sites in a patient shared identical dominant CDR3 beta clonotypes and also carried site-unique high-frequency clones. The study found high-frequency T-cell receptor beta clonotypes largely distinct between individual patients.

Genomic DNA extracted from bulk tumor tissue served as template. A total of about 0.6 ug was used per sample. Taken during surgery, several biopsies per primary tumor were spaced as far apart as possible within the tumor mass. Each patient presented with untreated, newly diagnosed non-small cell lung cancer and received curative surgery. The TCR beta CDR3 region was amplified by multiplex PCR employing 32 V and 13 J primers. TCRdb ran MiXCR on the multiplex PCR reads and lists one entry per CDR3 protein. The sample has just over 4,500 distinct CDR3 sequences, around 20% seen once. Sample: lung tumor tissue. The source is a man between 60 and 75 years old with non-small cell lung cancer.

The CDR3: CAGRQHGQGRDEQYF. In nucleotides, the CDR3 is TGTGCCGGCAGGCAACATGGACAGGGGAGAGACGAGCAGTACTTC. This sequence joins TRBV12-3 or TRBV12-4 and TRBJ2-7; 9 positions agree with TRBD1. This CDR3 spans 15 amino acids.